The 14 T cell receptor beta chains listed next were all sequenced from one sample in a study of blood T cell repertoires in COVID-19. This table comes from immunoSEQ multiplex PCR, and its TCRdb copy is limited to in-frame clones, with some not included. The sample includes around 14,000 clones, roughly 91% of them seen just once. Sequencing was carried out using peripheral blood. These TCRs come from a human donor in a cohort sampled during active COVID-19.

The rearrangement links TRBV25-1 to TRBJ1-4, with 8 positions matching TRBD1. CDR1 MGHDK and CDR2 SYGVNS come from the germline V gene. The V and J ends lost 6 bases and 7 bases, in that order; junction bases with no gene match: 1. This CDR3 has 12 amino acids. The CDR3 reads CASRTGAEKLFF. The CDR3 DNA reads TGTGCCAGCAGGACAGGGGCTGAAAAACTGTTTTTT.

The chain joins TRBV6-5 to TRBJ2-1; 9 bases are shared with TRBD1. The CDR3 spans 14 residues. The V gene's germline CDR1 is MNHEY and CDR2 SVGAGI. V lost 6 bases and J lost 7; bases outside the gene matches: 7. The DNA for the CDR3 is TGTGCCAGCAGCCGGGACAGGGTGTCAAATGAGCAGTTCTTC. It translates to CASSRDRVSNEQFF.

The chain couples TRBV18 to TRBJ1-4; D gene unclear. Germline CDR1 reads KGHSH; CDR2 reads LQKENI. Trimming stripped 2 bases from V and 4 bases from J, with 11 bases between. CDR3 length: 15 residues. CDR3 in amino acids: CASSPSGLGNEKLFF. The CDR3 nucleotides are TGTGCCAGCTCACCATCAGGACTGGGTAATGAAAAACTGTTTTTT. Filled out from reference TRBV18 and TRBJ1-4, the complete variable domain reads NAGVMQNPRHLVRRRGQEARLRCSPMKGHSHVYWYRQLPEEGLKFMVYLQKENIIDESGMPKERFSAEFPKEGPSILRIQQVVRGDSAAYFCASSPSGLGNEKLFFGSGTQLSVL.

The V call is TRBV19, the J call TRBJ1-1; 9 nucleotides match TRBD1. The V gene end was trimmed by 7 bases and the J gene end by 1 base; junction bases not matched to a gene: 4. This CDR3 is built from 14 residues. Germline CDR1 LNHDA, CDR2 SQIVND (reference sequence). This CDR3 reads CASKGQGKNTEAFF. Written as DNA, the CDR3 is TGTGCCAGTAAAGGACAGGGGAAGAACACTGAAGCTTTCTTT.

This clone was detected only once. The V call is TRBV3-1 (or the pseudogene TRBV3-2), the J call TRBJ2-1, with D possibly being TRBD2 (7 bases). Trimming cost V 0 bases and J 2 bases, with 11 bases left between them. Germline CDR1 is LGHDT and CDR2 is YNNKEL (reference sequence). The CDR3 sequence is 16 residues long. CDR3 DNA sequence: TGTGCCAGCAGCCAAGAGGGGGGGCACACCTACAATGAGCAGTTCTTC. Translating it yields CASSQEGGHTYNEQFF.

Points on this clone: One end of the junction fails to match germline, which may point to a read error. The J gene is TRBJ2-7, the V gene TRBV30, with 11 nucleotides matching TRBD2. Germline-derived CDR1 and CDR2 are GTSNPN and SVGIG (reference sequence). The CDR3 contains 15 residues. Written as DNA, the CDR3 is TGTGCCTGGGGTGTCGGGACTAGCGGAAACTACGAGCAGTACTTC. Encoded protein: CAWGVGTSGNYEQYF.

The J gene is TRBJ1-4, the V gene TRBV4-3; TRBD1 is a possible D gene (6 bases). V was trimmed by 1 base and J by 0 bases, leaving 15 bases between them. Germline V gives CDR1 LGHNA, CDR2 YSLEER. The CDR3 runs to 18 residues. The CDR3 protein is CASSQVTGKGATNEKLFF. CDR3 sequence (DNA): TGCGCCAGCAGCCAAGTAACAGGGAAAGGGGCAACTAATGAAAAACTGTTTTTT.

J is TRBJ2-1 and V is TRBV12-5, with TRBD2 identical over 15 bases. The J segment lost 5 bases and the V segment lost 5 bases, leaving 10 bases of the junction unmatched. Germline loops: CDR1 LGHNT, CDR2 FRNRAP. This CDR3 has 18 residues. The CDR3 loop is CASGHRGLAGGKNNEQFF. CDR3 in DNA: TGTGCTAGTGGTCACCGTGGACTAGCGGGGGGGAAAAACAATGAGCAGTTCTTC.

By sample share, this clone is large. The V gene is TRBV19, the J gene TRBJ2-5; 10 nucleotides agree with TRBD2. Per the germline V gene, CDR1 is LNHDA and CDR2 is SQIVND (reference sequence). CDR3 length: 15 residues. V lost 6 bases and J lost 5; bases outside the gene matches: 9. CDR3 loop: CASSQGASGSETQYF. CDR3 sequence (DNA): TGTGCCAGTAGCCAGGGGGCTAGCGGGAGCGAGACCCAGTACTTC.

The rearrangement links TRBV5-1 to TRBJ2-5; tentative D call: TRBD2 (6 bases). The germline CDR1 and CDR2 sequences are SGHRS and YFSETQ. The CDR3 contains 15 residues. Between the trimmed V and J ends, which lost 5 bases and 10 bases, there was a span of 24 bases. CDR3 region: CASRNRQGGSRIQYF. DNA for the CDR3: TGCGCCAGCAGGAATCGGCAGGGAGGTTCCAGGATCCAGTACTTC.

A note on this clone: Germline is not matched at one junction end, which may reflect a read error. V and J are TRBV10-1 and TRBJ2-4; possibly TRBD1 for D (5 bases). The CDR3 is 9 residues long. Germline values: CDR1 WNHNN, CDR2 SYGVQD (reference sequence). The CDR3 is CARQVVFFF. For the CDR3, the DNA is TGCGCCAGACAGGTTGTATTTTTCTTC.

The chain has TRBV12-3 or TRBV12-4 and TRBJ1-2; 8 bases line up with TRBD1. This CDR3 has 13 amino acids. The V and J ends lost 7 bases and 8 bases, in that order; junction bases with no gene match: 9. CDR3 amino acids: CASTTEWTGGYTF. The DNA of the CDR3 is TGTGCCAGCACCACCGAATGGACAGGGGGCTACACCTTC.

This chain uses TRBV7-6 with TRBJ2-1, with D possibly being TRBD2 (6 bases). The CDR3 consists of 17 residues. Trimming stripped 0 bases from V and 2 bases from J, with 14 bases between. Per germline, CDR1 SGHVS and CDR2 FNYEAQ. CDR3 protein: CASSLAVGGSTYNEQFF. DNA for the CDR3: TGTGCCAGCAGCTTAGCGGTCGGGGGAAGTACCTACAATGAGCAGTTCTTC.

The chain combines TRBV6-5 with TRBJ2-7, with D tentatively TRBD1 (5 bases). This CDR3 spans 13 amino acids. V shed 2 bases and J shed 2 bases, with 7 bases lying between them. Germline-derived CDR1 and CDR2 are MNHEY and SVGAGI. The CDR3 sequence: CASSYRGPYEQYF. The CDR3, as DNA: TGTGCCAGCAGTTACAGGGGTCCCTACGAGCAGTACTTC.